A single sample is the source of the 9 T cell receptor beta chains below, sequenced in a study of T cells in Graves' hyperthyroidism and ophthalmopathy. TCR beta CDR3 sequences were amplified from RNA transcripts. TCR CDR3 underwent first-round RT-PCR with the HTBI primer set. From the multiplex PCR reads, TCRdb called clonotypes with MiXCR, one entry per CDR3 protein. Among 480,000 or so distinct CDR3 sequences listed, over 45% were seen once. Sequenced input: peripheral blood or thyroid tissue (not recorded which). These receptors all come from an adult woman with Graves' disease, either hyperthyroidism or ophthalmopathy (not recorded which).

This clonotype has more than one count but fewer than ten. A much larger clone sits a single nucleotide away, making a read error possible. V is TRBV19 and J is TRBJ1-5, with D unclear. Germline CDR1 and CDR2: LNHDA and SQIVND (reference sequence). CDR3 length: 14 amino acids. Trimming removed 7 bases at V and 6 bases at J, with 16 bases between. The CDR3 spells CASTPWPGSQPQHF. For the CDR3, the DNA is TGTGCCAGTACCCCATGGCCTGGTAGTCAGCCCCAGCATTTT.

The V gene is TRBV3-1, the J gene TRBJ2-7; D gene ambiguous. V lost 0 bases, J lost 8 bases, and 5 bases lay in between. The CDR3 has 11 amino acids. Germline CDR1 reads LGHDT; CDR2 reads YNNKEL (reference sequence). Here the CDR3 DNA reads TGTGCCAGCAGCCAAGACAGACAGCAGTACTTC. Amino acid sequence: CASSQDRQQYF.

CDR3 coding DNA: TGTGCCAGCAGCCCCCAGGGGGCCATTAATCAGCCCCAGCATTTT. Translating it yields CASSPQGAINQPQHF. The rearrangement joins TRBV7-2 to TRBJ1-5; 8 bases are a match to TRBD1. Germline lookup yields CDR1 SGHTA and CDR2 FQGNSA. The CDR3 length is 15 residues. The V and J ends lost 5 bases and 4 bases, in that order; junction bases with no gene match: 7. The variable domain in full, completed from reference TRBV7-2 and TRBJ1-5, reads GAGVSQSPSNKVTEKGKDVELRCDPISGHTALYWYRQSLGQGLEFLIYFQGNSAPDKSGLPSDRFSAERTGGSVSTLTIQRTQQEDSAVYLCASSPQGAINQPQHFGDGTRLSIL.

This clonotype was recorded a few times. The V call is TRBV10-3, the J call TRBJ1-3, with D possibly matching TRBD1 (5 bases). This CDR3 contains 15 residues. CDR1 is ENHRY, CDR2 SYGVKD, per germline. V shed 0 bases and J shed 8 bases, with 14 bases lying between them. The CDR3 protein is CAISESSGPGYTIYF. CDR3 nucleotides: TGTGCCATCAGTGAGTCATCGGGACCTGGCTACACCATATATTTT.

This clonotype has only a few counts. The CDR3 region is CSASQQGNTEAFF. In DNA form, the CDR3 reads TGCAGCGCTTCACAGCAGGGAAACACTGAAGCTTTCTTT. The genes are TRBV29-1 and TRBJ1-1; tentatively, D is TRBD1 (5 bases). This CDR3 has 13 residues. Germline V CDR1 and CDR2: SQVTM, ANQGSEA. V was trimmed by 7 bases and J by 2 bases, leaving 14 bases between them. Variable domain in full (rest from reference TRBV29-1 and TRBJ1-1): SAVISQKPSRDICQRGTSLTIQCQVDSQVTMMFWYRQQPGQSLTLIATANQGSEATYESGFVIDKFPISRPNLTFSTLTVSNMSPEDSSIYLCSASQQGNTEAFFGQGTRLTVV.

This rearrangement joins TRBV9 to TRBJ1-2; 7 positions agree with TRBD1. The CDR3 is made up of 13 amino acids. Looked up from germline, CDR1 is SGDLS and CDR2 is YYNGEE. V dropped 3 bases and J dropped 8; count of bases not matched to a gene: 7. The CDR3 DNA reads as TGTGCCAGCAGCGGACGACAGGGTAGAGGCTACACCTTC. It specifies CASSGRQGRGYTF. The whole variable domain, filled in from reference TRBV9 and TRBJ1-2, reads DSGVTQTPKHLITATGQRVTLRCSPRSGDLSVYWYQQSLDQGLQFLIQYYNGEERAKGNILERFSAQQFPDLHSELNLSSLELGDSALYFCASSGRQGRGYTFGSGTRLTVV.

This clonotype was found a few times. V gene TRBV10-3 combines with J gene TRBJ1-5; 7 nucleotides match TRBD1. This CDR3 has 15 amino acids. V shed 0 bases and J 5 bases; nucleotides not matched to a gene: 4. Germline CDR1 and CDR2: ENHRY and SYGVKD. CDR3 coding DNA: TGTGCCATCAGTGAGTCAGGGGGCGCATATCAGCCCCAGCATTTT. It codes for CAISESGGAYQPQHF.

The chain has TRBV4-1 and TRBJ2-5; 8 nucleotides agree with TRBD2. V was clipped by 1 base and J by 4 bases; unmatched bases: 11. Germline V gives CDR1 MGHRA, CDR2 YSYEKL. This CDR3 comprises 17 residues. The CDR3, as DNA: TGCGCCAGCAGCCAAGGCGGATGGCGGGAGGACGGAGAGACCCAGTACTTC. Protein product: CASSQGGWREDGETQYF.

Many counts were recorded for this clonotype. The chain recombines TRBV29-1 with TRBJ2-7; 7 bases are shared with TRBD2. The CDR3 totals 13 residues. Germline V gene lookup returns CDR1 SQVTM and CDR2 ANQGSEA. J lost 9 bases, V lost 7 bases, and 15 bases had no gene match. The CDR3 region is CSAGAGNRVGQYF. CDR3 sequence (DNA): TGCAGCGCTGGAGCGGGAAACCGGGTAGGGCAGTACTTC.